This T cell receptor beta chain was obtained from a study of neoadjuvant anti-PD-1 for oral cavity cancer. The wider study: Patients without progression received a fourth nivolumab dose around day 43, then surgical resection on days 50-56.

Sequencing was performed with immunoSEQ multiplex PCR; in TCRdb, only in-frame clones are kept and a portion is missing. The sample records approximately 42,000 clones, about 77% being singletons. The time point was: after neoadjuvant nivolumab, at surgical resection. This clone was detected a few times. The CDR3 extends over 14 amino acids. The germline V gene has CDR1 SSHAT and CDR2 FNYEAQ (reference sequence). The V end lost 5 bases, the J end lost 1 base, and 11 bases lay between the germline ends. The chain links TRBV7-7 to TRBJ2-5; no clear D gene. The TCR originated in a person aged 35-80 years with oral cavity squamous cell carcinoma. The sample was PBMCs, taken after nivolumab (anti-PD-1) treatment. This CDR3 is CASSGSAGQETQYF. CDR3 DNA sequence: TGTGCCAGCAGCGGCAGTGCAGGCCAAGAGACCCAGTACTTC.